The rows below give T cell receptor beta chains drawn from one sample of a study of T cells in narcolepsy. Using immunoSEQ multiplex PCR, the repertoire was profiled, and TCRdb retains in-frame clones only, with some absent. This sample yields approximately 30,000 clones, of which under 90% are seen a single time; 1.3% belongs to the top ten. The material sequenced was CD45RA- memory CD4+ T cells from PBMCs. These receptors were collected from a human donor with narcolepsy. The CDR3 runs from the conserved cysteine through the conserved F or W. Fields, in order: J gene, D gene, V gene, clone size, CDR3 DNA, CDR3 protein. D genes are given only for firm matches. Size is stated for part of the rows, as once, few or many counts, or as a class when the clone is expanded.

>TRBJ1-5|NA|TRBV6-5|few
TGTGCCAGCAGTACCCCTAATCAGCCCCAGCATTTT
CASSTPNQPQHF
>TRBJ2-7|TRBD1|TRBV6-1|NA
TGTGCCGGATGGGACAGGACGGGCGAGCAGTACTTC
CAGWDRTGEQYF
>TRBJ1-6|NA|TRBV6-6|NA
TGTGCCAGCAGTTACTCGAACTCACCCCTCCACTTT
CASSYSNSPLHF
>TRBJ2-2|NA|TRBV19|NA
TGTGCCACCGATAGAGCATTGCGCGGGGAGCTGTTTTTT
CATDRALRGELFF
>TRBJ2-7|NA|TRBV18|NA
TGTGCCAGCTCACCACCGGTCGGGGGTTCGGGCGAGCAGTACTTC
CASSPPVGGSGEQYF
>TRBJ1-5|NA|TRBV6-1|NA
TGTGCCAGCACCTCGGAACAGCCCAATCAGCCCCAGCATTTT
CASTSEQPNQPQHF
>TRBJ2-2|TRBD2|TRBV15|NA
TGTGCCACCAGCAGAGTCCGACTAGCGGGCGTCACCGGGGAGCTGTTTTTT
CATSRVRLAGVTGELFF
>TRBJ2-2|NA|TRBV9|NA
TGTGCCAGCAGCGCCACGGCAGGGGCCGGGGAGCTGTTTTTT
CASSATAGAGELFF
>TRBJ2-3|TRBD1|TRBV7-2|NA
TGTGCCAGCAGCTCACAGGGGGCCGCAGATACGCAGTATTTT
CASSSQGAADTQYF
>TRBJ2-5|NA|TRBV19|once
TGTGCCAGTGCCTCGTTCGGCCAAGAGACCCAGTACTTC
CASASFGQETQYF
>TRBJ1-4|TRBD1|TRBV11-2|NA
TGTGCCAGCAGCCCTCTCCGGGGACAGGGGCCCGAAGAAAAACTGTTTTTT
CASSPLRGQGPEEKLFF
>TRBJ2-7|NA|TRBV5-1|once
TGCGCCAGCAGCTTGGGTGGCAGGGGTGTTAACGAGCAGTACTTC
CASSLGGRGVNEQYF
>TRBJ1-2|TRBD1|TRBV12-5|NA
TGTGCTAGTGGTTCGGGGAGTGGGGCACAGGGGAGTTACTATGGCTACACCTTC
CASGSGSGAQGSYYGYTF
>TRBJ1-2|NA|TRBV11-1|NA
TGTGCCAGCAGCCCCATGGACTCCTCCGCGGATGGCTACACCTTC
CASSPMDSSADGYTF
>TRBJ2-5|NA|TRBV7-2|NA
TGTGCCAGCAGCTTAGGGATCGTAAGAGAGACCCAGTACTTC
CASSLGIVRETQYF
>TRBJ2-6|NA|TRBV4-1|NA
TGCGCCAGCAGCCAAGAACTGGGGTCGTCTGGGGCCAACGTCCTGACTTTC
CASSQELGSSGANVLTF
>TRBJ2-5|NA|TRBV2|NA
TGTGCCAGCAGTTCTAACAGGGCAGAGACCCAGTACTTC
CASSSNRAETQYF
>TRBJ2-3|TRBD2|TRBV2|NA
TGTGCCAGCAGCTTGCCGGGACTAGCGGACGGCACAGATACGCAGTATTTT
CASSLPGLADGTDTQYF
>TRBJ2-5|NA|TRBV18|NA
TGTGCCAGCTCACCACCGTACAGACAAGAGACCCAGTACTTC
CASSPPYRQETQYF
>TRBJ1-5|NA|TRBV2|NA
TGTGCCAGTAAAACAGATTACAATCAGCCCCAGCATTTT
CASKTDYNQPQHF
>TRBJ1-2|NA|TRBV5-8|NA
TGTGCCAGTTTTGACCTGGATTCCTACACCTTC
CASFDLDSYTF
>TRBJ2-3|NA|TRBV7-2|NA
TGTGCCAGCAGCTTAAGTTGGGGCACAGATACGCAGTATTTT
CASSLSWGTDTQYF
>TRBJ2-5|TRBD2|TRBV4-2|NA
TGTGCCAGCAGCCGCGGGACTAGCGGAAACCAAGAGACCCAGTACTTC
CASSRGTSGNQETQYF
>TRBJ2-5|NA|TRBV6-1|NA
TGTGCCAGCAGTGGGACGACTCGATACCTTGGGGAGACCCAGTACTTC
CASSGTTRYLGETQYF
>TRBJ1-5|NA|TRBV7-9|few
TGTGCCAGCAGCAGAGGGGGTCAGCCCCAGCATTTT
CASSRGGQPQHF
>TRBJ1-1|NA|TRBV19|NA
TGTGCCAGTAGTAAGTCTGGGCAGGAGAACACTGAAGCTTTCTTT
CASSKSGQENTEAFF
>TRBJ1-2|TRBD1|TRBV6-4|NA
TGTGCCAGCAGCAGGGACAGGGGTTCGGGGGGCTACACCTTC
CASSRDRGSGGYTF
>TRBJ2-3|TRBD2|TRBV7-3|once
TGTGCCAGCAGCTTGGGACTAGCGGGGGGCACAGATACGCAGTATTTT
CASSLGLAGGTDTQYF
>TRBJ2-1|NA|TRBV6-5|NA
TGTGCCAGCAGTTACTCGATGGTGATGAATGAGCAGTTCTTC
CASSYSMVMNEQFF
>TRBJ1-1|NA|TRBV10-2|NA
TGCGCCAGCATCGAGGGAGGATTTGGAGCTGAAGCTTTCTTT
CASIEGGFGAEAFF
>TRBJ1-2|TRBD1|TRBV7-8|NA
TGTGCCAGCAGCTTAGGCCGACAGGGGGTTGGCTACACCTTC
CASSLGRQGVGYTF
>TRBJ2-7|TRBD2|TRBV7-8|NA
TGTGCCAGCAGCGTCAGATTTGGACTAGCGGCCTCCGCCGAGCAGTACTTC
CASSVRFGLAASAEQYF
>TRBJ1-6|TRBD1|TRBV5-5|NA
TGTGCCAGCAGCGGAGGGACAGATAATTCACCCCTCCACTTT
CASSGGTDNSPLHF
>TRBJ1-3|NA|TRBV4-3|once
TGCGCCAGCAGCCAAGAACCACACACCACTGGAAACACCATATATTTT
CASSQEPHTTGNTIYF
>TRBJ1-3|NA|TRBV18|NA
TGTGCCAGCTCTACGACCAGCCAAATGGACACCATATATTTT
CASSTTSQMDTIYF
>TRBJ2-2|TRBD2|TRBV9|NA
TGTGCCAGCAGCCCCAGCGGGGGGGCCGTCGGGGAGCTGTTTTTT
CASSPSGGAVGELFF
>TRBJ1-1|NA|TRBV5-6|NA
TGTGCCAGCACTCTGGGACCAACGGGGGCTGAAGCTTTCTTT
CASTLGPTGAEAFF
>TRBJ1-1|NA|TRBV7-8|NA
TGTGCCAGCAGCCCTCCGGGTGAGGGGGGTCAAGCTTTCTTT
CASSPPGEGGQAFF
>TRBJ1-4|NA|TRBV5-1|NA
TGCGCCAGCAGCCTGGAGGGGGGAAAACTGTTTTTT
CASSLEGGKLFF
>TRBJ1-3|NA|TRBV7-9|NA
TGTGCCAGCAGATCATCTGGAAACACCATATATTTT
CASRSSGNTIYF
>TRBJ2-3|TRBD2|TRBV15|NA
TGTGCCACCAGCAGGTCGGAAGCGGGGGTGAGCACAGATACGCAGTATTTT
CATSRSEAGVSTDTQYF
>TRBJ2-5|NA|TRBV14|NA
TGTGCCAGCAGCCCGAGAACAGGGCCGGGGGGGACCCAGTACTTC
CASSPRTGPGGTQYF
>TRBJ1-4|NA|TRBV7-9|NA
TGTGCCAGCAGCCGACAGGACTATAATGAAAAACTGTTTTTT
CASSRQDYNEKLFF
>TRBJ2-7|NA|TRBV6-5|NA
TGTGCCAGCAGTTACGAGGGGTGGCAGTACTTC
CASSYEGWQYF
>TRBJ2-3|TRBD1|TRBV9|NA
TGTGCCAGCAGCCTTACGTCAGGGGGAGATACGCAGTATTTT
CASSLTSGGDTQYF
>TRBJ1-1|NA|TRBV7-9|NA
TGTGCCAGCAGCTATAGCCTCGGGAGTGAAGCTTTCTTT
CASSYSLGSEAFF
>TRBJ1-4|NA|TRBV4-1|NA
TGCGCCAGCAGCCAAGGGTGGGGAAAGGATGAAAAACTGTTTTTT
CASSQGWGKDEKLFF
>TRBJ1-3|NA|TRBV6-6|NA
TGTGCCAGCAGTTACTCCGGAGGTGGGAGCACCATATATTTT
CASSYSGGGSTIYF
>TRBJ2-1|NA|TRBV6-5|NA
TGTGCCAGCAATGCGGTTAAGGGTAATGAGCAGTTCTTC
CASNAVKGNEQFF
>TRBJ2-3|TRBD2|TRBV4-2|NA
TGTGCCAGCAGCCAAAGCGGGGGGATGTCTAGCACAGATACGCAGTATTTT
CASSQSGGMSSTDTQYF
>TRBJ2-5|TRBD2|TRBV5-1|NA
TGCGCCAGCAGCTCCTACCCGGGGACTAGTCCAGAGACCCAGTACTTC
CASSSYPGTSPETQYF
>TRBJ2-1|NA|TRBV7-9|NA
TGTGCCAGCAGCTCCTGGCCCTTATACAATGAGCAGTTCTTC
CASSSWPLYNEQFF
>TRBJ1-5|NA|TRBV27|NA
TGTGCCAGCAGTTTGCTTAGGGGTCAGCCCCAGCATTTT
CASSLLRGQPQHF
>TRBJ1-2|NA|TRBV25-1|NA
TGTGCCAGCAGTGACCCCCGGGGGAAAGGGTATGGCTACACCTTC
CASSDPRGKGYGYTF
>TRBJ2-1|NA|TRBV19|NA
TGTGCCAGTAACCCTTCAAGGCCTTACTCATTCACCTACAATGAGCAGTTCTTC
CASNPSRPYSFTYNEQFF
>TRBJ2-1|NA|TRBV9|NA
TGTGCCAGCAGCTCGGACTTGATCTACACTGAGCAGTTCTTC
CASSSDLIYTEQFF
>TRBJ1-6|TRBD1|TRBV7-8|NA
TGTGCCAGCAGCAGGACAGGGGGTAATTCACCCCTCCACTTT
CASSRTGGNSPLHF